The text below deals with one T cell receptor beta chain. Its cognate antigen is unknown. CD45RO-negative, CCR7-positively selected cells formed the naive CD8 fraction, excluding terminally differentiated effector memory CD45RA+ cells. DNA at around 210 ng, 30,000 or so T cell genomes, went into sorted-subset replicate PCRs. Sequencing used immunoSEQ multiplex PCR; TCRdb keeps in-frame clones, though not all of them. Seen here are about 2 million clones, 85% to 95% observed once, and the top ten hold about 1.1%. The entry originates in a study of shared clonotypes between healthy human individuals. The CDR3 spans 14 residues. V was clipped by 1 base and J by 5 bases, with 13 bases between them. The germline gives CDR1 SGHRS, CDR2 YFSETQ. Study-level points and caveats: Estimated richness was generally greater in naive than memory subsets. Relative to their counterparts shared across all four donors, non-shared clonotypes exhibited diminished generation probabilities. In a few donors, around 5% of naive CD4 clonotypes appeared in common.

Material for sequencing was naive CD8+ T cells sorted from blood. The V gene is TRBV5-1, the J gene TRBJ2-7; the D gene is possibly TRBD1 (6 bases). The receptor was derived from a young man in good health. CDR3 in amino acids: CASSLIQGVHEQYF. The DNA for the CDR3 is TGCGCCAGCAGCTTGATACAGGGTGTCCACGAGCAGTACTTC.